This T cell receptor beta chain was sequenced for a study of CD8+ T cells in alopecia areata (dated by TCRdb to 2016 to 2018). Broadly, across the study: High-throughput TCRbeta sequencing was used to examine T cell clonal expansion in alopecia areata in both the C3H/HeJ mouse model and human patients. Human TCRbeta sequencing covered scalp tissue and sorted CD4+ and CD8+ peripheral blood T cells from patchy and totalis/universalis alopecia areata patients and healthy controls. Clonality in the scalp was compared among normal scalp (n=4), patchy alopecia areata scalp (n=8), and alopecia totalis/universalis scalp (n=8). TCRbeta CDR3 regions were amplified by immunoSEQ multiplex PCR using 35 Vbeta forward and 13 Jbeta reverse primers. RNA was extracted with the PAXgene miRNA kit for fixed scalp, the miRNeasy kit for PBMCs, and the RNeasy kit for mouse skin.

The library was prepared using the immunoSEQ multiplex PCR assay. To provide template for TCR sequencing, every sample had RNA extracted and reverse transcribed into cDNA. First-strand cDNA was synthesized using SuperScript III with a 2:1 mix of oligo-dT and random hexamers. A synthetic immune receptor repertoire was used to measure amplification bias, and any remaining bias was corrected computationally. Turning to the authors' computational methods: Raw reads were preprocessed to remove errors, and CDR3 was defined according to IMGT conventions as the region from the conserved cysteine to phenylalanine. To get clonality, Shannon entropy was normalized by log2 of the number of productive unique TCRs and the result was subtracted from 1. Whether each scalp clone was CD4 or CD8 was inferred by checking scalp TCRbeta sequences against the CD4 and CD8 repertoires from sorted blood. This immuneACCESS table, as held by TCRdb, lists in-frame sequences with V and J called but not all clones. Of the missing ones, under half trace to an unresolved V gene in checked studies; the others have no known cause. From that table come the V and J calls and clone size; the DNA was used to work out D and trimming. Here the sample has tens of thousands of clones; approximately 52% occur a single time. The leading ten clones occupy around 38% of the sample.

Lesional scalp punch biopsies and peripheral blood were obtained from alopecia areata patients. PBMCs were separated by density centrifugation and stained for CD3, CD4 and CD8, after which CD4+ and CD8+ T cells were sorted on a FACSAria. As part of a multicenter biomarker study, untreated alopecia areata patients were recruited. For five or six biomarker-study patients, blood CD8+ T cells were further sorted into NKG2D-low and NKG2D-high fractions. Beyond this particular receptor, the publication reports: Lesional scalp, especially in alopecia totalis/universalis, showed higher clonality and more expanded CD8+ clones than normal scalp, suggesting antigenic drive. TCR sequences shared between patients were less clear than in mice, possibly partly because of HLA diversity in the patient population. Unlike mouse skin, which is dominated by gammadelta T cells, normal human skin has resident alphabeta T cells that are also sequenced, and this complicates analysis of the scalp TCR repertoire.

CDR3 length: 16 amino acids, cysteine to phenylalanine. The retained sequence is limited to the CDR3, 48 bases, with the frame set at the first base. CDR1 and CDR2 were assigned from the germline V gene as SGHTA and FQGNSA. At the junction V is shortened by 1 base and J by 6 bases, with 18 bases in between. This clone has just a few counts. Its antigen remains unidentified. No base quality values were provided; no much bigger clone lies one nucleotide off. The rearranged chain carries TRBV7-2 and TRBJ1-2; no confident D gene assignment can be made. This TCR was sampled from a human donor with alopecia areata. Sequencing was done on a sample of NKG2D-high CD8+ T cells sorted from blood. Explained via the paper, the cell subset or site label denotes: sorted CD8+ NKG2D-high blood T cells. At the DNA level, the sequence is TGTGCCAGCAGCTTAGTTCTCTTGGGTGGGGATCATGGCTACACCTTC. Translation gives CASSLVLLGGDHGYTF.